Reported below is one TCR beta chain. The sample comes from a study of T cells in Graves' hyperthyroidism and ophthalmopathy. The germline gives CDR1 SGHAT, CDR2 FQNNGV. V was clipped by 2 bases and J by 7 bases, with 17 bases between them. This CDR3 has 15 amino acids. It was RNA transcripts that yielded the amplified TCR beta CDR3 regions. RT-PCR in the first round (using the HTBI primer set) targeted the TCR CDR3. MiXCR, run by TCRdb on the multiplex PCR reads, gives a single entry per CDR3 protein. This sample has some 770,000 distinct CDR3 sequences, with over 15% found just once. The sequenced sample consisted of blood. The receptor comes from a man between 18 and 29 years old with Graves' hyperthyroidism. The rearrangement links TRBV11-2 to TRBJ1-2; weak D call: TRBD1 (6 bases). The CDR3 DNA sequence: TGTGCCAGCAGCTTATTACTCGGGGGCGGGGGTGGCTACACCTTC. This codes for CASSLLLGGGGGYTF.